This T cell receptor beta chain was captured by sequencing in a study of Ad26.COV2.S vaccination and SARS-CoV-2 variants. The study's findings and limits: After vaccination, substantial breadth of spike-specific CD8+ and CD4+ responses was reported. Vaccine recipients and placebo recipients showed similar non-spike TCR breadth. Analyses that measured TCR breadth and depth may have underestimated total T cell responses.

Germline lookup yields CDR1 SGHAT and CDR2 FQNNGV. The CDR3 has 16 residues. V was trimmed by 1 base and J by 7 bases, leaving 17 bases between them. About this clone itself: Its matching antigen is unknown.

The table came from immunoSEQ multiplex PCR; TCRdb's copy has only in-frame clones and leaves some out. The data contain around 94,000 clones, around three quarters of them singletons. This chain links TRBV11-2 with TRBJ2-1; a weak D match, TRBD2 (6 bases). The TCR was taken from a human donor who had recovered from COVID-19. Sequencing was performed on peripheral blood, taken after recovery from COVID-19. The DNA for the CDR3 is TGTGCCAGCAGCTTAGTAGGGTCTAGCGTCTTGAATGAGCAGTTCTTC. Its protein is CASSLVGSSVLNEQFF.